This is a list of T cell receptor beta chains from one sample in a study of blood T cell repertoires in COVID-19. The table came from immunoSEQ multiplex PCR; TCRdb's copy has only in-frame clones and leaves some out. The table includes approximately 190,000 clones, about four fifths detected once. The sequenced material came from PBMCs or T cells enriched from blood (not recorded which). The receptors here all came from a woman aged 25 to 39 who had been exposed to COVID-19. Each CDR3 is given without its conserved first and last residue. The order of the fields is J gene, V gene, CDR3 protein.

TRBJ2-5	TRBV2	ASGARDRDGTQY
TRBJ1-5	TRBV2	ASSETVAGNQPQH
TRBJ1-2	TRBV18	ASSPKYGQMNYGYT
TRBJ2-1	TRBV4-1	ASSQVVTERGNEQF
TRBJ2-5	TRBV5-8	ASSLGRQGRETQY
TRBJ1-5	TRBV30	AWSPVDRGSNQPQH
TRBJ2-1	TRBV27	ASSPGIARGSQF
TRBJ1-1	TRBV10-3	AIQGAGTEAF
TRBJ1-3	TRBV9	ASGVSRENSGNTIY
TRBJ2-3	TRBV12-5	ASVKDSGTDTQY
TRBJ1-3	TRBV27	ASGRTGTGNTIY
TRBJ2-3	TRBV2	ASSVGGTQY
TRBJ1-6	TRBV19	ASTDRSSSYNSPLH
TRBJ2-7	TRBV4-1	ASSQAPGRGEQY
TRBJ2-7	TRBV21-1	ASSSWSSGSSYEQY
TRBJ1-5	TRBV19	ASSLPGSNQPQH
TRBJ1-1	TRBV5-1	ASSIRGDLTEAF
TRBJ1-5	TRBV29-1	SVVPFTGPNQPQH
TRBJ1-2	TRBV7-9	ASSSRPGYYGYT
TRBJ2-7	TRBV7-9	ASSLDGEQY
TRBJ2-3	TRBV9	ASAPGDGADTQY
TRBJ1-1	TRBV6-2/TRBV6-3	ASSLLTEAF
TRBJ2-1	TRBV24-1	ATSDPQGLEQF
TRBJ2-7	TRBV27	ASSLQGAGSYEQY
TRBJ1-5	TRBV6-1	ASSEIQPQH
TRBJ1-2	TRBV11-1	ASSPDRTGNGYT
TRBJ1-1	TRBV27	ASSFPGQGRAF
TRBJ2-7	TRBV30	AWIRSSYEQY
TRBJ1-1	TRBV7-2	ASSYMQAGVTEAF
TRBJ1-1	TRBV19	ASRVLMNTEAF
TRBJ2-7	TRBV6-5	ASKYDSYEQY
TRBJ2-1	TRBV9	ASSVGANPDEQF
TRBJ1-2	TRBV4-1	ASREGHLDYGYT
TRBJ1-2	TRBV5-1	ASSLAGDSFYGYT
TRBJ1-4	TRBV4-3	ASSLSGQGNEKLF
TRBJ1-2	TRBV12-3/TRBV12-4	ASTLSGGYT
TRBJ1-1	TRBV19	ASSYQYNTEAF
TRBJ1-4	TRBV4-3	ASSGQRGSDEKLF
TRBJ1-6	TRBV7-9	ASTYGLNSPLH
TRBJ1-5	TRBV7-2	ASSQGQLQPQH